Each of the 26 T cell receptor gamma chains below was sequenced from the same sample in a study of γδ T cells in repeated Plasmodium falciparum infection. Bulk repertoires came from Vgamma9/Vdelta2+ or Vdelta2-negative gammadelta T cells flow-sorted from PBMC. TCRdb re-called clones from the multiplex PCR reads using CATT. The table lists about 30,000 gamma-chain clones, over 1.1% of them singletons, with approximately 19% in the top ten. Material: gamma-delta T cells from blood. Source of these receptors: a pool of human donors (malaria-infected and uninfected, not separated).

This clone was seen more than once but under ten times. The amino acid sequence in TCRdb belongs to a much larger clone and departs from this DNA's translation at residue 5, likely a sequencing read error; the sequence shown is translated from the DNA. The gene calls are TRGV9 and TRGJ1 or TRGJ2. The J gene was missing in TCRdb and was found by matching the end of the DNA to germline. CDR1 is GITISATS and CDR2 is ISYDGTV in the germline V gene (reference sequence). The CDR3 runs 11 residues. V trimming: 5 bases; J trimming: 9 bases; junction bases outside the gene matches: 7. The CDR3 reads CALWGTTKKLF. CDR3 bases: TGTGCCTTGTGGGGGACTACTAAGAAACTCTTT.

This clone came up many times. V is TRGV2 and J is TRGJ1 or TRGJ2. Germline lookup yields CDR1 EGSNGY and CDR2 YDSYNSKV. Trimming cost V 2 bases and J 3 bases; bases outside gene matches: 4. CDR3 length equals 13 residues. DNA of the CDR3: TGTGCCACCTGGGACGAGCTTTATTATAAGAAACTCTTT. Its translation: CATWDELYYKKLF.

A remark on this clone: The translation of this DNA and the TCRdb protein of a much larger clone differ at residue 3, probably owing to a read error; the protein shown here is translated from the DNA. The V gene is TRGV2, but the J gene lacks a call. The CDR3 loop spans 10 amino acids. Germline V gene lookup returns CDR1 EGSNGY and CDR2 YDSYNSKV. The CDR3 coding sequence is TGTGCCCCCTGGGACGGGCCCTTACTCTTT. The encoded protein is CAPWDGPLLF.

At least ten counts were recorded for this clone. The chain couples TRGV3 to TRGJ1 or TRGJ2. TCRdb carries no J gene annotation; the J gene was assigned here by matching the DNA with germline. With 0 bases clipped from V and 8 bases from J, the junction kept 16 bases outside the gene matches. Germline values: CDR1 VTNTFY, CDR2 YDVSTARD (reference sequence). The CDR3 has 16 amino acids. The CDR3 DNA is TGTGCCACCTGGGACAGGCCGCATTATCCATTGCATAAGAAACTCTTT. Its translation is CATWDRPHYPLHKKLF.

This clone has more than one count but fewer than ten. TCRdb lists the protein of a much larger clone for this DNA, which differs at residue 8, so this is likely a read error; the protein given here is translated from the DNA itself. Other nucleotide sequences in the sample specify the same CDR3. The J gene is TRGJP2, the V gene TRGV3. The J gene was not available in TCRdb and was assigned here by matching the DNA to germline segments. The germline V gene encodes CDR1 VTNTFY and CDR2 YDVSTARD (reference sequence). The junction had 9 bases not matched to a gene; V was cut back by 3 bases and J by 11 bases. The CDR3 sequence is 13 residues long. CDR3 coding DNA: TGTGCCACCTGGGACCTGATTGAATGGATCAAGACGTTT. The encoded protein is CATWDLIEWIKTF.

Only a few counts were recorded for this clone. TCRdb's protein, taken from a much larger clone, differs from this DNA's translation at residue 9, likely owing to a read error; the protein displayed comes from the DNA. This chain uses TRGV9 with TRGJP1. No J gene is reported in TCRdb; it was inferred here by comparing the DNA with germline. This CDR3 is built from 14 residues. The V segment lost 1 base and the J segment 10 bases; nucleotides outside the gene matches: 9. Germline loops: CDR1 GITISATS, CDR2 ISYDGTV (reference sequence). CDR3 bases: TGTGCCTTGTGGGAGGTTGTAGAGAATTGGTTCAAGATATTT. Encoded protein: CALWEVVENWFKIF.

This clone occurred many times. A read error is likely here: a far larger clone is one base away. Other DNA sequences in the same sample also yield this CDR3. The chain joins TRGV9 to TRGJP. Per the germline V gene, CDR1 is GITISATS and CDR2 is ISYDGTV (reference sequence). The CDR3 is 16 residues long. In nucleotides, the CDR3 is TGTGCTTTGTGGAAACCTCAAGAGTTGGGCAAAAAAATCAAGGTATTT. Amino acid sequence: CALWKPQELGKKIKVF.

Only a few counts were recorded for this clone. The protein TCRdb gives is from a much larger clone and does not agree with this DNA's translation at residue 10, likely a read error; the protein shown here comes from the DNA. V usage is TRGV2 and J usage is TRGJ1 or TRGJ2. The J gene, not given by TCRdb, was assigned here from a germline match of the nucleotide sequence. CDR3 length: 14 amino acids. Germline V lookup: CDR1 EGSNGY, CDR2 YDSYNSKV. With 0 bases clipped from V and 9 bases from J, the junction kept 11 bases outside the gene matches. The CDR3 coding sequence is TGTGCCACCTGGGACGGGACTATTATGGGTAAGAAACTCTTT. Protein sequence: CATWDGTIMGKKLF.

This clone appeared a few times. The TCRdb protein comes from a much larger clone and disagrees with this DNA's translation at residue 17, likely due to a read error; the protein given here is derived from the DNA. CDR3 nucleotides: TGTGCCTTGTGGGAGGCCCCAGCAGGCCAGGAGTTGGGCAAAAAAATCGAGGTATTT. This codes for CALWEAPAGQELGKKIEVF. The V gene is listed as TRGV9; no J gene was called. The CDR3 is 19 amino acids. Germline V gene lookup returns CDR1 GITISATS and CDR2 ISYDGTV (reference sequence).

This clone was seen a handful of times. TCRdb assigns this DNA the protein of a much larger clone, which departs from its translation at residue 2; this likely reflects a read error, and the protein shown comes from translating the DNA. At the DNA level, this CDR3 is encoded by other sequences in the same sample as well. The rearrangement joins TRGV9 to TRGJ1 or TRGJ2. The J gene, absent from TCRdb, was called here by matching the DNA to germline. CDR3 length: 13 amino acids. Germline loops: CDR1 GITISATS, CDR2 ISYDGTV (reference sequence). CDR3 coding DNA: TGTACCTTGTGGGAGGACAGTTATTATAAGAAACTCTTT. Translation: CTLWEDSYYKKLF.

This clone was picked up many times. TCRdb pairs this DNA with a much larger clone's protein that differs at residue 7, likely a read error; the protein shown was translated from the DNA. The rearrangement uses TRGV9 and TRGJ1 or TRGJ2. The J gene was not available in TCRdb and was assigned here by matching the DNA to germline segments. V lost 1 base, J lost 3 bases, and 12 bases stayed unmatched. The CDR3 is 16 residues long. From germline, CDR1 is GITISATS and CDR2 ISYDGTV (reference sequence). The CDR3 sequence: CALWEVVGGAYYKKLF. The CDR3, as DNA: TGTGCCTTGTGGGAGGTCGTCGGGGGAGCTTATTATAAGAAACTCTTT.

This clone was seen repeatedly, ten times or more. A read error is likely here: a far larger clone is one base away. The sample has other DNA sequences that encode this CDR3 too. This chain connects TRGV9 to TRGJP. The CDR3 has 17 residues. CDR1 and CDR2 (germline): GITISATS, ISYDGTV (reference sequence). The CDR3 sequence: CALWEVIRELGKKIKVF. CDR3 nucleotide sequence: TGTGCCTTATGGGAGGTGATTCGAGAGTTGGGCAAAAAAATCAAGGTATTT.

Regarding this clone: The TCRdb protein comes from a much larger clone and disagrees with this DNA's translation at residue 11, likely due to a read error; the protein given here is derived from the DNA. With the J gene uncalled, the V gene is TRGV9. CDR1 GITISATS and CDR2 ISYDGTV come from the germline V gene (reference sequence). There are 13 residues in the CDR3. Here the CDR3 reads CALWEVRDGGNLF. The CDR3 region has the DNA TGTGCCTTGTGGGAGGTGCGGGATGGGGGGAACCTCTTT.

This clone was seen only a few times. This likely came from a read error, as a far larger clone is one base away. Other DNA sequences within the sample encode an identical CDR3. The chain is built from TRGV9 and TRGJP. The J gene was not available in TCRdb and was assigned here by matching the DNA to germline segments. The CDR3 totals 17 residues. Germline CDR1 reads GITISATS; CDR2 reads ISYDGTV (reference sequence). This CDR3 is CALWEGEDELGKKIKVF. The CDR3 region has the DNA TGTGCCCTGTGGGAAGGCGAAGACGAGTTGGGCAAAAAAATCAAGGTATTT.

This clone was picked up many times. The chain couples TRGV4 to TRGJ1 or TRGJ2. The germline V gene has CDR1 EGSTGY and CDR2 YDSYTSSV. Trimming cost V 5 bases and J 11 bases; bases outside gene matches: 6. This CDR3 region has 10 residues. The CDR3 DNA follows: TGTGCCACCTGGGCGTTCGAGAAACTCTTT. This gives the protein CATWAFEKLF.

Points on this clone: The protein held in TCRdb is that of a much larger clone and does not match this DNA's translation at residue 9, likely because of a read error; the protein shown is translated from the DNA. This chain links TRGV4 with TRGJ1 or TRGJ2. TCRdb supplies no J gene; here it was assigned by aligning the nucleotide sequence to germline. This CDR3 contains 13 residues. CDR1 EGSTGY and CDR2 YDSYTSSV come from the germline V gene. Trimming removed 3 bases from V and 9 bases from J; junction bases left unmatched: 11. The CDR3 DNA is TGTGCCACCTGGGATTTAGGATTTTGTAAGAAACTCTTT. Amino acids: CATWDLGFCKKLF.

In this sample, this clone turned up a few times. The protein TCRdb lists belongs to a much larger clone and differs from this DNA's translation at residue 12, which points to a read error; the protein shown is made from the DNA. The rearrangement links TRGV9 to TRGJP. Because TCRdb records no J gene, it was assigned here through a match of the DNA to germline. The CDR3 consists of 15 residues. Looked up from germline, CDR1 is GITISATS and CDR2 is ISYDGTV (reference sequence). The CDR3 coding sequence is TGTGCCTTGTGGACAGAAGAGTTGGGCAAAAAAGTCAAGGTATTT. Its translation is CALWTEELGKKVKVF.

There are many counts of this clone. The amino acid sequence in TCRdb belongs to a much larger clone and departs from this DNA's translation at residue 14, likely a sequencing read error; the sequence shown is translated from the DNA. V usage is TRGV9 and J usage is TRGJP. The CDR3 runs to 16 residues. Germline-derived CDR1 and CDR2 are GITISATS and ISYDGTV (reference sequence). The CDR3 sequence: CALWEELELGKKIEVF. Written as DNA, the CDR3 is TGTGCCTTGTGGGAAGAGCTCGAGTTGGGCAAAAAAATCGAGGTATTT.

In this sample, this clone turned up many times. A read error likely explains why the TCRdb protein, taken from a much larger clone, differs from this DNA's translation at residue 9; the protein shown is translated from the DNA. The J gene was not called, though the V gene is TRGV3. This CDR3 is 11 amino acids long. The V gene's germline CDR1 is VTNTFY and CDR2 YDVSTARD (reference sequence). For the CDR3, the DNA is TGTGCCACCTGGGCAAGGGATAAGGAACTCTTT. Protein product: CATWARDKELF.

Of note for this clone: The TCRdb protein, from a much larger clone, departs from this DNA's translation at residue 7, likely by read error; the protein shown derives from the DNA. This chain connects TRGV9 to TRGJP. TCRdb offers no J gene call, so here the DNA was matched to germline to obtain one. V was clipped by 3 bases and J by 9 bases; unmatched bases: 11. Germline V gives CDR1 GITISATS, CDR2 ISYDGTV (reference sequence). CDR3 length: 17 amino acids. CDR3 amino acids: CALWELLTGLGKKIKVF. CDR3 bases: TGTGCCTTGTGGGAGCTACTAACAGGGTTGGGCAAAAAAATCAAGGTATTT.

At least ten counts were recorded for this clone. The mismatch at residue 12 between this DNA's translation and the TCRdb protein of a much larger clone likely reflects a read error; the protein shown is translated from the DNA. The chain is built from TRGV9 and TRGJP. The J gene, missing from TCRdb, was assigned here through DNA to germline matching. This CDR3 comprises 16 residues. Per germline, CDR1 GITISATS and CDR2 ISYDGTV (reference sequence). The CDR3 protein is CALWEVAELGKEIKVF. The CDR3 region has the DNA TGTGCCTTGTGGGAGGTCGCTGAGTTGGGCAAAGAAATCAAGGTATTT.

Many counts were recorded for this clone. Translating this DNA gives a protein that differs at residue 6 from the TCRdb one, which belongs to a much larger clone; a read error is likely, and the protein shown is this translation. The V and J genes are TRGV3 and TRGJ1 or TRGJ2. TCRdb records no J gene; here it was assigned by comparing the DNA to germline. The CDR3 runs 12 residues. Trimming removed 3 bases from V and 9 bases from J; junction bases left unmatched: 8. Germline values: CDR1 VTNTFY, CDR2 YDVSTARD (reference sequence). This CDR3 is CATWDGVVKKLF. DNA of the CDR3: TGTGCCACCTGGGACGGGGTCGTTAAGAAACTCTTT.

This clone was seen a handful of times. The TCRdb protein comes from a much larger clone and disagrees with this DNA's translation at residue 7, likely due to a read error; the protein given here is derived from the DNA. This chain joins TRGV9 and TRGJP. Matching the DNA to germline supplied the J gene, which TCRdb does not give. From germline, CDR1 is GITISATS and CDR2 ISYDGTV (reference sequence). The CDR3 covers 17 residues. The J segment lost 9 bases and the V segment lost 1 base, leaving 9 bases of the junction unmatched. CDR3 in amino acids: CALWEVPMALGKKIKVF. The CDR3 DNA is TGTGCCTTGTGGGAGGTCCCCATGGCGTTGGGCAAAAAAATCAAGGTATTT.

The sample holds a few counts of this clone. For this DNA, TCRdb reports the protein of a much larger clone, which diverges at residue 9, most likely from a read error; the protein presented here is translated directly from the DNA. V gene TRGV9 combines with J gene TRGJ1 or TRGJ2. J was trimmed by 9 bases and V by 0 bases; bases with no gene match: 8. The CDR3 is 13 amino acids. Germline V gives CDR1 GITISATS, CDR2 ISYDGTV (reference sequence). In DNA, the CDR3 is TGTGCCTTGTGGGAGGTGCAGGGTACTAAGAAACTCTTT. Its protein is CALWEVQGTKKLF.

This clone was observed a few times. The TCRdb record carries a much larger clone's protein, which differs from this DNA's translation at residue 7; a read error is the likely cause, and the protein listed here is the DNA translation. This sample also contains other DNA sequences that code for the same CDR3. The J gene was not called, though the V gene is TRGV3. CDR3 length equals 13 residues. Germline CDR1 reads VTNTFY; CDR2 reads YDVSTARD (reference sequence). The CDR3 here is CATWDRPDYKKLF. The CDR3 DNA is TGTGCCACCTGGGACAGGCCCGACTATAAGAAGCTCTTT.

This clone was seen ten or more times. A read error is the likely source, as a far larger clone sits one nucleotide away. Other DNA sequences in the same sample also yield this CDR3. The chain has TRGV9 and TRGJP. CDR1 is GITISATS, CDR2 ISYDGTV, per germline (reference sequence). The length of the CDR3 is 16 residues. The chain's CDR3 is CALWEVRELGKKIKVF. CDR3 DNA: TGTGCCTTGTGGGAGGTTCGCGAGTTGGGCAAAAAGATCAAGGTATTT.